This T cell receptor (beta chain) came from a study of control samples from healthy donors and cancer patients. TCRdb's copy holds only in-frame clones and misses some; the assay was immunoSEQ multiplex PCR. Counted here are 100,000 to 150,000 clones, around nine tenths occurring once; the ten biggest clones make up roughly an eighth. This CDR3 contains 16 residues. Germline lookup yields CDR1 SGHDT and CDR2 YYEEEE. Trimming pared 0 bases from V and 0 bases from J, leaving 10 bases between. The receptor comes from a man younger than 40 in good health. The sample consisted of blood. V and J are TRBV5-6 and TRBJ1-3; D not certain. The DNA of the CDR3 is TGTGCCAGCAGCTTGGGCCTTACTAGCTCTGGAAACACCATATATTTT. Its protein is CASSLGLTSSGNTIYF.